A selection of T cell receptor beta chains follows, all from one sample in a study of Ad26.COV2.S vaccination and SARS-CoV-2 variants. TCRdb's copy holds only in-frame clones and misses some; the assay was immunoSEQ multiplex PCR. The sample has some 480,000 clones; roughly 85% are singletons. Sequences were derived from peripheral blood, sampled in a trial of Ad26.COV2.S vaccine versus placebo. These receptors all stem from a person between 18 and 60 years old who received the Ad26.COV2.S COVID-19 vaccine or a placebo. Both conserved end residues are part of each CDR3. A D gene is named only where the DNA matches it firmly. Size is omitted from some rows. Given values are once, few, many or a class for expanded clones.

d_gene: .
v_gene: TRBV4-2
abundance: .
j_gene: TRBJ1-2
CDR3aa: CASSQARTDYYGYTF
CDR3nt: TGTGCCAGCAGCCAAGCTCGTACGGATTACTATGGCTACACCTTC

d_gene: TRBD1
v_gene: TRBV23-1
abundance: .
j_gene: TRBJ2-2
CDR3aa: CASMGQGATGELFF
CDR3nt: TGCGCCAGCATGGGACAGGGGGCCACCGGGGAGCTGTTTTTT

d_gene: TRBD2
v_gene: TRBV28
abundance: once
j_gene: TRBJ2-7
CDR3aa: CASSNGLAVEAYEQYF
CDR3nt: TGTGCCAGCAGCAATGGACTAGCCGTTGAAGCCTACGAGCAGTACTTC

d_gene: TRBD1
v_gene: TRBV7-2
abundance: .
j_gene: TRBJ1-5
CDR3aa: CASSFRGPTGGQPQHF
CDR3nt: TGTGCCAGCAGCTTCCGCGGGCCGACAGGGGGCCAGCCCCAGCATTTT

d_gene: TRBD2
v_gene: TRBV4-2
abundance: .
j_gene: TRBJ2-1
CDR3aa: CATRTSGHNEQFF
CDR3nt: TGTGCCACTAGGACTAGCGGGCACAATGAGCAGTTCTTC

d_gene: .
v_gene: TRBV7-3
abundance: once
j_gene: TRBJ2-5
CDR3aa: CASSSGRGETQYF
CDR3nt: TGTGCCAGCAGCTCCGGACGGGGAGAGACCCAGTACTTC

d_gene: .
v_gene: TRBV29-1
abundance: .
j_gene: TRBJ1-1
CDR3aa: CSVEDRGLNTEAFF
CDR3nt: TGCAGCGTTGAAGACAGGGGATTGAACACTGAAGCTTTCTTT

d_gene: TRBD1
v_gene: TRBV7-2
abundance: .
j_gene: TRBJ1-3
CDR3aa: CASSSQGAGGNTIYF
CDR3nt: TGTGCCAGCAGCTCCCAGGGGGCAGGGGGAAACACCATATATTTT

d_gene: .
v_gene: TRBV7-3
abundance: few
j_gene: TRBJ1-2
CDR3aa: CASSPGGWGGYTF
CDR3nt: TGTGCCAGCAGCCCCGGAGGGTGGGGTGGCTACACCTTC

d_gene: .
v_gene: TRBV2
abundance: .
j_gene: TRBJ1-6
CDR3aa: CATSSGVGSPLHF
CDR3nt: TGTGCCACCTCATCGGGGGTAGGTTCACCCCTCCACTTT

d_gene: .
v_gene: TRBV28
abundance: .
j_gene: TRBJ2-5
CDR3aa: CASSLNRVGETQYF
CDR3nt: TGTGCCAGCAGTTTAAATAGGGTGGGAGAGACCCAGTACTTC

d_gene: TRBD1
v_gene: TRBV19
abundance: .
j_gene: TRBJ2-7
CDR3aa: CASSPGTGGFYEQYF
CDR3nt: TGTGCCAGTAGTCCGGGGACAGGGGGTTTTTACGAGCAGTACTTC

d_gene: TRBD2
v_gene: TRBV29-1
abundance: .
j_gene: TRBJ2-1
CDR3aa: CSVGPTSLGDEQFF
CDR3nt: TGCAGCGTGGGACCGACTAGCCTAGGCGATGAGCAGTTCTTC